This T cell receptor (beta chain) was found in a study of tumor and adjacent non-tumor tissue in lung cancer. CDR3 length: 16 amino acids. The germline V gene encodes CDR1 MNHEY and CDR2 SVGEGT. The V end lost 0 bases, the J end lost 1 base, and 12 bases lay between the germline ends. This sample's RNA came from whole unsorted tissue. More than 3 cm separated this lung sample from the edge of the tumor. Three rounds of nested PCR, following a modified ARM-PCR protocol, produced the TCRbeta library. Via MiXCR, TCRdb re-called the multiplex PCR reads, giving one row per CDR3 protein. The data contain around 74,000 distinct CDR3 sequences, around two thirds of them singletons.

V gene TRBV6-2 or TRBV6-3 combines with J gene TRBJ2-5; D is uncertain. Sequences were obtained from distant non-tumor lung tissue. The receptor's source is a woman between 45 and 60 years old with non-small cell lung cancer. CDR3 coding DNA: TGTGCCAGCAGTTACTCGACGTTAGGGCCCCAAGAGACCCAGTACTTC. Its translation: CASSYSTLGPQETQYF.